Listed below are T cell receptor beta chains from one sample, sequenced in a study of early T cells in non-severe SARS-CoV-2 infection. TCRdb used MiXCR to reprocess the 5' RACE reads, holding one entry per CDR3 protein. In the table there are around 26,000 distinct CDR3 sequences, around 4.8% of which are singletons. Material for sequencing was whole blood. These receptors all stem from an adult who was a healthcare worker with PCR-confirmed SARS-CoV-2 infection or an uninfected control (not recorded which). The CDR3 runs from the conserved cysteine through the conserved F or W. Fields, in order: V gene, D gene, clone size, J gene, CDR3 DNA, CDR3 protein. The D gene is left open where the match is weak. Clone size appears in some rows only: once, few, many, or a class for an expanded clone.

TRBV12-3/TRBV12-4	NA	NA	TRBJ2-5	TGTGCCAGCAGCTTCGGGACTGGCCAAGAGACCCAGTACTTC	CASSFGTGQETQYF
TRBV20-1	NA	NA	TRBJ1-6	TGCAGTGCTCGTGGACGCCGGAGAGCCACCTATAATTCACCCCTCCACTTT	CSARGRRRATYNSPLHF
TRBV11-2	NA	many	TRBJ1-5	TGTGCCAGCAGCCCAGCCGGGACCTATCAGCCCCAGCATTTT	CASSPAGTYQPQHF
TRBV6-6	TRBD1	NA	TRBJ1-1	TGTGCCAGCAATGGACAGGGGACCACTGAAGCTTTCTTT	CASNGQGTTEAFF
TRBV10-3	TRBD2	NA	TRBJ2-7	TGTGCCACCAGAGTAGCGGGGGACTACGAGCAGTACTTC	CATRVAGDYEQYF
TRBV29-1	NA	many	TRBJ1-2	TGCAGCGTGACTCAAGGACGGCTCTATGGCTACACCTTC	CSVTQGRLYGYTF
TRBV11-2	TRBD1	many	TRBJ2-7	TGTGCCAGCAGCTTAGGGACAGGGCGAGCCTACGAGCAGTACTTC	CASSLGTGRAYEQYF
TRBV5-6	NA	many	TRBJ2-3	TGTGCCAGCAGCTTCACGGGGATTAGCACAGATACGCAGTATTTT	CASSFTGISTDTQYF
TRBV6-1	TRBD2	many	TRBJ2-1	TGTGCCAGCAGTCCCAGGGGGACTAGCGGGGGGAGCTCCTACAATGAGCAGTTCTTC	CASSPRGTSGGSSYNEQFF
TRBV11-3	NA	many	TRBJ2-2	TGTGCCATAGGGACCCACACCGGGGAGCTGTTTTTT	CAIGTHTGELFF
TRBV19	NA	many	TRBJ2-6	TGTGCCAGTGAAACAAGGCGGTACTCTGGGGCCAACGTCCTGACTTTC	CASETRRYSGANVLTF
TRBV12-3/TRBV12-4	TRBD2	many	TRBJ2-1	TGTGCCAGCAGTCCCCTGGGACTAGCGGGGGGCAATGAGCAGTTCTTC	CASSPLGLAGGNEQFF
TRBV19	NA	NA	TRBJ1-3	TGTGCCAGTAAGGGGGATGGAAACACCATATATTTT	CASKGDGNTIYF
TRBV6-5	TRBD2	many	TRBJ2-3	TGTGCCAGCAGTTCTTCTACTAGCGGAAGCACAGATACGCAGTATTTT	CASSSSTSGSTDTQYF
TRBV3-1	TRBD1	few	TRBJ2-7	TGTGCCAGCAGCCCAAGTCTCGGGACAGGAGCTGCCTACGAGCAGTACTTC	CASSPSLGTGAAYEQYF
TRBV11-3	NA	medium-sized	TRBJ1-1	TGTGCCAGCAGCTTAAGCAGGGAGGGCACTGAAGCTTTCTTT	CASSLSREGTEAFF
TRBV2	NA	NA	TRBJ1-3	TGTGCCAGCAGTGGCCGGGACTCTGGAAACACCATATATTTT	CASSGRDSGNTIYF
TRBV14	TRBD1	many	TRBJ2-3	TGTGCCAGCAGCCGACAGGGGGTATCGACAGATACGCAGTATTTT	CASSRQGVSTDTQYF
TRBV10-2	TRBD2	medium-sized	TRBJ2-3	TGCGCCAGCAGCACTAGCGCCACAGATACGCAGTATTTT	CASSTSATDTQYF
TRBV10-3	NA	few	TRBJ1-1	TGTGCCATCAGTCCCTCGGGACACACCGACACTGAAGCTTTCTTT	CAISPSGHTDTEAFF
TRBV14	NA	many	TRBJ1-6	TGTGCCAGCAGCCACCGGGACCGAGGCCGGAATTCACCCCTCCACTTT	CASSHRDRGRNSPLHF
TRBV24-1	TRBD1	NA	TRBJ2-1	TGTGCCACCAGTGATTTGGACAGGGGCTCGGACAATGAGCAGTTCTTC	CATSDLDRGSDNEQFF
TRBV29-1	NA	few	TRBJ1-1	TGCAGCGCCGACGCAGGGGTTGAAGCTTTCTTT	CSADAGVEAFF
TRBV6-5	NA	many	TRBJ2-1	TGTGCCAGCAGCCCAGCGAGGGTCGGCAATGAGCAGTTCTTC	CASSPARVGNEQFF
TRBV7-9	NA	many	TRBJ1-2	TGTGCCAGCAGCACACGACAGCCCCATGGCTACACCTTC	CASSTRQPHGYTF
TRBV12-3/TRBV12-4	TRBD1	few	TRBJ1-3	TGTGCCAGCGGGTCACAGGGGGCGATTGGAAACACCATATATTTT	CASGSQGAIGNTIYF
TRBV29-1	NA	many	TRBJ1-3	TGCAGCGTGGGGCAAACTGGAAACACCATATATTTT	CSVGQTGNTIYF
TRBV10-2	NA	many	TRBJ2-7	TGCGCCAGCAGTCCCGCAGCCGGCACCTACGAGCAGTACTTC	CASSPAAGTYEQYF
TRBV12-3/TRBV12-4	NA	many	TRBJ2-6	TGTGCCAGCAACCCTGGGGGCTCTGGGGCCAACGTCCTGACTTTC	CASNPGGSGANVLTF
TRBV5-8	NA	NA	TRBJ1-2	TGTGCCAACAGCTTGGCCAGGGGTTATGGCTACACCTTC	CANSLARGYGYTF
TRBV7-6	NA	NA	TRBJ2-7	TGTGCCAGCAGCCCTGCGATGCTCTACGAGCAGTACTTC	CASSPAMLYEQYF